The subject of this entry is one TCR beta chain. As yet, its antigen is unknown. This entry comes from a study of cytomegalovirus exposure and HLA in healthy donors. Study observations and caveats: Later work found that TCR association rates differed between HLA loci; DRB1 had the most and HLA-C the fewest. In vitro testing confirmed a few CMV-associated chains as specific for CMV antigens. Later analysis associated a missense DCLRE1C variant with TCR beta V- and J-gene trimming.

The CDR3 length is 14 residues. Trimming took 5 bases from V and 4 from J, leaving 14 bases between them. Germline CDR1 is SGHNT and CDR2 is YENEEA. A multiplex PCR was run with 60 Vbeta primers and 13 Jbeta primers. Under the authors' procedure: Tens of millions of unique TCR beta chains, some 10 million of them shared, were counted by a later analysis. The assay was immunoSEQ multiplex PCR, and TCRdb's table has in-frame clones only and misses some. V, J and clone size reflect that table, while D and trimming were determined from the DNA. The sample includes approximately 260,000 clones, 70% to 90% of them seen just once.

This sequence joins TRBV11-3 and TRBJ1-2, with D maybe TRBD1 (6 bases). This TCR was recovered from a woman between 35 and 50 years old in good health and CMV-seropositive. Sequencing was carried out using PBMCs. In DNA form, the CDR3 reads TGTGCCAGCAGCCTCCAGACAGGATCCTATGGCTACACCTTC. Translation gives CASSLQTGSYGYTF.